This is a list of T cell receptor beta chains from one sample in a study of blood T cell repertoires in COVID-19. Method: immunoSEQ multiplex PCR; TCRdb's copy keeps in-frame clones and lacks some. The sample records around 310,000 clones, over 85% being singletons. Sequenced: PBMCs or T cells enriched from blood (not recorded which). The receptors originated from a woman aged 25 to 45 who had recovered from COVID-19. CDR3s leave out the opening cysteine and the closing phenylalanine or tryptophan. A D gene is named only where the DNA matches it firmly.

D gene | V gene | CDR3 protein
NA | TRBV4-1 | ASSRQGVARNEKLF
TRBD1 | TRBV27 | ATTSGTGYNEQF
NA | TRBV27 | ASSLVAESGPDTQY
NA | TRBV11-3 | ASSLSGVNTGELF
NA | TRBV19 | ASRPPLWQAGGYGYT
TRBD2 | TRBV7-9 | ASSPQGSGRSTDTQY
TRBD1 | TRBV5-4 | ASSLEWRTGDGYT
NA | TRBV11-2 | ASSWQGGYNTEAF
NA | TRBV2 | ASSLQGTAGNTIY
NA | TRBV27 | ASSFGNSPLH
TRBD1 | TRBV25-1 | ASSEGTVNTEAF
TRBD1 | TRBV4-1 | ASSQAERITGGRNEQF
NA | TRBV19 | ASRSIQADNSPLH
TRBD1 | TRBV5-1 | ASSRTGLNEKLF
NA | TRBV10-3 | AISESQGMTEAF
NA | TRBV11-2 | ASSLEHSPAF
NA | TRBV7-9 | ASSQVEGEKLF
NA | TRBV5-6 | ASGKQGARKLF
TRBD2 | TRBV2 | ASSGLGLGTSGRLQDTDTQY
TRBD2 | TRBV4-3 | ASSQGLAGGADTQY
NA | TRBV6-5 | AAGKMDSAGAF
NA | TRBV30 | AWSVWGAGNTIY
TRBD1 | TRBV10-2 | ASQAGTGGRIQY
TRBD1 | TRBV18 | ASSPPGDSYSYEQY
TRBD1 | TRBV28 | ATLDRVFYEQY
NA | TRBV18 | ASSPPSRGPEQF
NA | TRBV11-2 | ASTATASRGGDTGELF
NA | TRBV3-1/TRBV3-2 | ASSQEGASGQPQH
TRBD1 | TRBV5-8 | ASRLPGQGKTGELF
TRBD1 | TRBV19 | ASTLTGPNYGYT
TRBD1 | TRBV19 | ASGRAGTGWFTEAF
TRBD2 | TRBV11-1 | ASSGPGLVPSGELF
TRBD2 | TRBV11-2 | ASSRAGGKETQY
NA | TRBV12-3/TRBV12-4 | ASSFSTRTEAF
NA | TRBV19 | ASSGGNNEQF
NA | TRBV25-1 | ASSEGDSGNTIY
NA | TRBV12-3/TRBV12-4 | ASSRRGTVN
NA | TRBV6-5 | ASSYRRGMETQY
TRBD2 | TRBV19 | ASRLTTSATDTQY
TRBD1 | TRBV5-6 | ASSKDRGWNQPQH
NA | TRBV7-9 | ASSLARGRVAYEQY
NA | TRBV19 | ASLDQGSPKAF
NA | TRBV28 | ASSLKPAADPYNEQF
TRBD2 | TRBV18 | ASSPRFGSGPRDTGELF
TRBD1 | TRBV27 | ASSLGAGGAQPQH
NA | TRBV11-3 | ASSSTWEGTDTQY
NA | TRBV7-9 | ASTPGPTLNEQF
NA | TRBV7-9 | ASSLETSYLRGQF
NA | TRBV6-5 | ASSYRGSGRPEAF
TRBD1 | TRBV28 | ASSPTGTGLSGANVLT
NA | TRBV11-2 | ASSLVPFAGQNIQY
NA | TRBV12-3/TRBV12-4 | ASSLSQGSGYT
TRBD1 | TRBV6-5 | ASSYRLDRATYEQY
TRBD2 | TRBV10-3 | AISQREDGGELF
TRBD1 | TRBV7-9 | ASSPGQLNYGYT